This T cell receptor beta chain was sequenced in a study of blood T cell repertoires in COVID-19. Study background: COVID-19 samples from acute and convalescent phases originated in the United States, Italy and Spain. Nucleic acid was either cDNA or gDNA, and it came from T cells, B-cell-depleted T cells, or PBMCs.

Trimming removed 3 bases from V and 7 bases from J; junction bases left unmatched: 4. Germline lookup yields CDR1 LGHDT and CDR2 YNNKEL (reference sequence). The CDR3 runs 14 residues. In the original workflow: By means of reference gene primer amplification, nucleated cell counts were estimated. Generated by immunoSEQ multiplex PCR, the TCRdb table keeps only in-frame clones and is missing some. The D gene and trimming were derived from the DNA, and the V and J assignments and clone size from that table. The top ten hold around 2.1% of the sample, which has roughly 400,000 clones, 88% seen once. Cohort assignment relied on participant-reported clinical history.

The V and J genes are TRBV3-1 (or the pseudogene TRBV3-2) and TRBJ1-1, with 11 positions matching TRBD1. Sequenced material: PBMCs or T cells enriched from blood (not recorded which). The sequence was collected from a woman aged 40 to 55 with acute COVID-19. CDR3 bases: TGTGCCAGCAGCCAGGACAGGGGGCCTCTTGAAGCTTTCTTT. Its protein is CASSQDRGPLEAFF.